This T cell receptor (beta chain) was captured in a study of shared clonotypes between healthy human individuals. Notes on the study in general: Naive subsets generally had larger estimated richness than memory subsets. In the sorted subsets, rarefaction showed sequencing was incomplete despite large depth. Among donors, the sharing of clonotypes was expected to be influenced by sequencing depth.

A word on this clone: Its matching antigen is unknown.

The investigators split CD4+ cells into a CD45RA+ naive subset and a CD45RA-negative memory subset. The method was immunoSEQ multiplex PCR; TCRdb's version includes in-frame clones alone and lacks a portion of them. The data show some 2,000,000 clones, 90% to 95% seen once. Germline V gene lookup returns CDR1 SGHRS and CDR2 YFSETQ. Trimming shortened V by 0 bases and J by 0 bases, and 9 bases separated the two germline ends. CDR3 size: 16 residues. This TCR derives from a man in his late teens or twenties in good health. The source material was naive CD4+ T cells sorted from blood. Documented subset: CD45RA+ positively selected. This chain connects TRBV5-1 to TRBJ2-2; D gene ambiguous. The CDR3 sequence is CASSLVPGPNTGELFF. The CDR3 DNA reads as TGCGCCAGCAGCTTGGTTCCGGGCCCGAACACCGGGGAGCTGTTTTTT.